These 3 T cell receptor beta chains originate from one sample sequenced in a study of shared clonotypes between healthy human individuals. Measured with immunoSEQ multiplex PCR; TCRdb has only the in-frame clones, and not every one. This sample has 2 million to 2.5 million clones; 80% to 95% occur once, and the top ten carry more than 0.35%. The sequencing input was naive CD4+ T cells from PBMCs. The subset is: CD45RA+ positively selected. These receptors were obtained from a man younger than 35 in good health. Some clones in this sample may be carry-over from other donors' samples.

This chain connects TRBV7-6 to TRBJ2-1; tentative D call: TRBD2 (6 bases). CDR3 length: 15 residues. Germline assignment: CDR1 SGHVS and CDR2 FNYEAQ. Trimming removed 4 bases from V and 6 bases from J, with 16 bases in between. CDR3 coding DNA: TGTGCCAGCAGCTCCCACCCACGGGGGTTCAATGAGCAGTTCTTC. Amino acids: CASSSHPRGFNEQFF. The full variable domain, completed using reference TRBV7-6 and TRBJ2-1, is GAGVSQSPRYKVTKRGQDVALRCDPISGHVSLYWYRQALGQGPEFLTYFNYEAQQDKSGLPNDRFSAERPEGSISTLTIQRTEQRDSAMYRCASSSHPRGFNEQFFGPGTRLTVL.

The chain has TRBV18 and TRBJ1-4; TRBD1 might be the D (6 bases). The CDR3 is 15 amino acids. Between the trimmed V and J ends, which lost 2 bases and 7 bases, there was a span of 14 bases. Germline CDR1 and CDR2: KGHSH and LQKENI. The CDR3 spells CASSPYREDGEKLFF. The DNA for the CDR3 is TGTGCCAGCTCACCATACAGGGAGGATGGTGAAAAACTGTTTTTT.

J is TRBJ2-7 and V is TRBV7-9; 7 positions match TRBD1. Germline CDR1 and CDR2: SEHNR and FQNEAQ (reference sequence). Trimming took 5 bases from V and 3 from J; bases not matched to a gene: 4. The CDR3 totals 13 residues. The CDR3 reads CASSGRQGYEQYF. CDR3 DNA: TGTGCCAGCAGCGGCCGACAGGGCTACGAGCAGTACTTC.